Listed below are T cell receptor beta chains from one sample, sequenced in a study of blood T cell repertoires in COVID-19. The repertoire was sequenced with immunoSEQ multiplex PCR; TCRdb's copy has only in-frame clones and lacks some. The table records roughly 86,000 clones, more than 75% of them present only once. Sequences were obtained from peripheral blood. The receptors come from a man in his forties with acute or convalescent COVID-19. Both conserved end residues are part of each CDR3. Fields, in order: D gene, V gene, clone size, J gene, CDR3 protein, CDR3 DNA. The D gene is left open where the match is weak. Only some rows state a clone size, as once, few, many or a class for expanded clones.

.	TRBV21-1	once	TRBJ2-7	CASSPGLTQATSYEQYF	TGTGCCAGCAGCCCAGGACTCACACAAGCTACCTCCTACGAGCAGTACTTC
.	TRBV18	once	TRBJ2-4	CASSPPAGQGNIQYF	TGTGCCAGCTCACCACCGGCAGGGCAGGGCAACATTCAGTACTTC
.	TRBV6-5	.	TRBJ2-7	CASSSQGAPSYEQYF	TGTGCCAGCAGTTCACAGGGAGCTCCCTCCTACGAGCAGTACTTC
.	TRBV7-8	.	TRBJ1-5	CASSLAGGNQPQHF	TGTGCCAGCAGCTTGGCAGGGGGCAATCAGCCCCAGCATTTT
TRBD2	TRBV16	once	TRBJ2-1	CASSQQSGGAVAEQFF	TGTGCCAGCAGCCAACAGAGCGGGGGGGCTGTGGCCGAGCAGTTCTTC
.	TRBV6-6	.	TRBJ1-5	CASSPPRQGSNQPQHF	TGTGCCAGCAGTCCTCCTAGGCAGGGGAGCAATCAGCCCCAGCATTTT
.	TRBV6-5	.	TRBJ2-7	CASSYIGGLRPYEQYF	TGTGCCAGCAGTTACATAGGGGGTCTCCGGCCCTACGAGCAGTACTTC
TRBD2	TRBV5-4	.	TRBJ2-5	CASSWTSGLQETQYF	TGTGCCAGCAGCTGGACTAGCGGACTCCAAGAGACCCAGTACTTC
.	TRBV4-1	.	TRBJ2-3	CASKGDGYFEVDTQYF	TGCGCCAGCAAAGGAGATGGCTACTTCGAGGTGGATACGCAGTATTTT
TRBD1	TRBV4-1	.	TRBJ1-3	CASSQGPRDRRNTIYF	TGCGCCAGCAGCCAAGGACCTCGGGACAGAAGAAACACCATATATTTT
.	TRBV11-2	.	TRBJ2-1	CASSLVGGDLYNEQFF	TGTGCCAGCAGCTTAGTCGGCGGGGACCTCTACAATGAGCAGTTCTTC
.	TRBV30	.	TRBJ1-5	CAWSQEAGVGQPQHF	TGTGCCTGGAGTCAAGAGGCAGGGGTTGGTCAGCCCCAGCATTTT
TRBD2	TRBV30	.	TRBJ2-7	CAWREGLAGRLYF	TGTGCCTGGAGGGAGGGACTAGCGGGCCGATTGTACTTC
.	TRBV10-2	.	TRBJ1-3	CASSDLGHSSTFSGNTIYF	TGCGCCAGCAGTGACCTGGGACATTCATCCACCTTCTCTGGAAACACCATATATTTT
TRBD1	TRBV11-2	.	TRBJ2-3	CASSLYGTDTDTQYF	TGTGCCAGCAGCTTATATGGGACAGACACAGATACGCAGTATTTT
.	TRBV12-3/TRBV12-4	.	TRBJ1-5	CASSLVGGQPQHF	TGTGCCAGCAGTTTAGTGGGAGGTCAGCCCCAGCATTTT
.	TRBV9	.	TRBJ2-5	CASSTGVQETQYF	TGTGCCAGCAGCACGGGGGTCCAAGAGACCCAGTACTTC
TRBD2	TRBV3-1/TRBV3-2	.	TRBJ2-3	CASSQLDGTSGSTDTQYF	TGTGCCAGCAGCCAACTGGATGGGACTAGCGGTAGCACAGATACGCAGTATTTT
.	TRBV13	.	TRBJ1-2	CASSPTRSGYYGYTF	TGTGCCAGCAGCCCGACCCGATCAGGGTACTATGGCTACACCTTC
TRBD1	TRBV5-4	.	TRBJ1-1	CASSFVRGRVNTEAFF	TGTGCCAGCAGCTTCGTCAGGGGGCGCGTGAACACTGAAGCTTTCTTT
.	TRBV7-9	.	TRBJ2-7	CASSFAVQGDEQYF	TGTGCCAGCAGCTTCGCCGTACAGGGTGACGAGCAGTACTTC
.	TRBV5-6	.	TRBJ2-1	CASSIAAGSGEQFF	TGTGCCAGCAGCATTGCCGCGGGGTCAGGAGAGCAGTTCTTC
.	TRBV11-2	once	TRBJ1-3	CASSLAGGADTIYF	TGTGCCAGCAGCTTAGCGGGGGGAGCGGACACCATATATTTT
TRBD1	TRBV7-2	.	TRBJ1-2	CASSLAFQGGNYGYTF	TGTGCCAGCAGCTTAGCTTTCCAGGGGGGCAACTATGGCTACACCTTC
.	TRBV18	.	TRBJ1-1	CASSQGEGEAFF	TGTGCCAGCTCACAGGGGGAGGGTGAAGCTTTCTTT
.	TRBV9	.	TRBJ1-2	CASSTRTDTSYGYTF	TGTGCCAGCAGCACACGCACTGACACGAGCTATGGCTACACCTTC
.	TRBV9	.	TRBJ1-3	CASSVSLGTPGNTIYF	TGTGCCAGCAGCGTTTCCTTGGGGACACCTGGAAACACCATATATTTT